These 25 T cell receptor beta chains came from one sample sequenced in a study of shared clonotypes between healthy human individuals. Data came from immunoSEQ multiplex PCR; TCRdb stores just in-frame clones and leaves some out. The table records 400,000 to 550,000 clones, around 79% of them present only once. The sequenced sample was PBMCs. The receptors stem from a middle-aged woman in good health. Some clones in this sample may be carry-over from other donors' samples.

This clone was seen a single time. One end of the junction fails to match germline, which may point to a read error. The genes are TRBV30 and TRBJ2-2; D ambiguous. Germline V gene data show CDR1 as GTSNPN and CDR2 as SVGIG (reference sequence). The CDR3 sequence is 14 residues long. The CDR3 DNA follows: TGTGCCTGGAGCGTGAGGCGGAACACCGTGGAGCTGTTTTTT. It codes for CAWSVRRNTVELFF.

The chain recombines TRBV6-5 with TRBJ1-5; D not resolved. Germline lookup yields CDR1 MNHEY and CDR2 SVGAGI. V dropped 5 bases and J dropped 4 bases, with 15 bases sitting between them. This CDR3 is 15 amino acids long. CDR3 in DNA: TGTGCCAGCAGTCCCTACGGGGAGACTAATCAGCCCCAGCATTTT. Translation: CASSPYGETNQPQHF.

V gene TRBV28 combines with J gene TRBJ2-2; D may correspond to TRBD1 or TRBD2 (5 bases each). Deletions cut 11 bases from V and 1 base from J, with 14 bases between. In germline, CDR1 is MDHEN, CDR2 SYDVKM. CDR3 length: 14 amino acids. For the CDR3, the DNA is TGTGCCGGCGGCCGGGGCGGGAACACCGGGGAGCTGTTTTTT. It specifies CAGGRGGNTGELFF.

The chain combines TRBV27 with TRBJ2-7, with 10 bases matching TRBD2. The CDR3 runs 14 residues. Germline V gene lookup returns CDR1 MNHEY and CDR2 SMNVEV (reference sequence). V lost 3 bases, J lost 3 bases, and 2 bases stayed unmatched. CDR3 residues: CASSFSGRYYEQYF. DNA for the CDR3: TGTGCCAGCAGTTTTAGCGGGAGGTACTACGAGCAGTACTTC.

The chain couples TRBV6-6 to TRBJ2-7; TRBD2 might be the D (5 bases). This CDR3 is built from 14 residues. V lost 5 bases, J lost 2 bases, and 13 bases lay in between. From germline, CDR1 is MNHNY and CDR2 SVGAGI (reference sequence). The CDR3 reads CASSNNGEPYEQYF. The CDR3 bases are TGTGCCAGCAGTAACAACGGGGAACCCTACGAGCAGTACTTC.

The chain carries TRBV4-2 and TRBJ2-2, with 10 bases identical to TRBD2. V lost 1 base and J lost 0; bases outside the gene matches: 2. The germline V gene has CDR1 LGHNA and CDR2 YNFKEQ. The CDR3 sequence is 17 residues long. The CDR3 DNA reads TGTGCCAGCAGCCAAGGCCTAGCGGGAGCGAACACCGGGGAGCTGTTTTTT. This encodes CASSQGLAGANTGELFF.

The genes are TRBV6-1 and TRBJ2-7, with 8 bases aligning to TRBD2. This CDR3 is built from 14 residues. Trimming removed 5 bases from V and 4 bases from J; junction bases left unmatched: 7. Germline CDR1 reads MNHNS; CDR2 reads SASEGT. DNA for the CDR3: TGTGCCAGCAGTATGGGACTAGTTGGTTACGAGCAGTACTTC. It is translated as CASSMGLVGYEQYF.

This clone was recorded only once. The V and J genes are TRBV10-3 and TRBJ2-5, with 8 bases lining up with TRBD2. Germline assignment: CDR1 ENHRY and CDR2 SYGVKD. The ends lost 4 bases at V and 0 bases at J; junction bases unmatched: 1. The CDR3 sequence is 14 residues long. The CDR3 protein is CAISGGGYQETQYF. The CDR3 DNA follows: TGTGCCATCAGTGGCGGGGGGTACCAAGAGACCCAGTACTTC.

The chain couples TRBV6-1 to TRBJ2-1; 10 bases match TRBD1. Trimming cost V 0 bases and J 1 base; bases outside gene matches: 6. The CDR3 covers 18 residues. Germline-derived CDR1 and CDR2 are MNHNS and SASEGT. The CDR3, as DNA: TGTGCCAGCAGTGAAGCGGTTCGGGGACAGGGGTCCTACAATGAGCAGTTCTTC. Its protein product is CASSEAVRGQGSYNEQFF.

This chain joins TRBV11-2 and TRBJ2-5; D not resolved. Germline CDR1 and CDR2: SGHAT and FQNNGV. The V and J ends lost 0 bases and 5 bases respectively, with 7 bases between them. The CDR3 spans 13 residues. The CDR3 bases are TGTGCCAGCAGCTTAGAACGGGTTGAGACCCAGTACTTC. This encodes CASSLERVETQYF. The complete variable domain, with remaining parts taken from reference TRBV11-2 and TRBJ2-5, reads EAGVAQSPRYKIIEKRQSVAFWCNPISGHATLYWYQQILGQGPKLLIQFQNNGVVDDSQLPKDRFSAERLKGVDSTLKIQPAKLEDSAVYLCASSLERVETQYFGPGTRLLVL.

This CDR3 reads CASSPPGSPNNSPLHF. For the CDR3, the DNA is TGTGCCAGCTCACCACCGGGTTCACCAAATAATTCACCCCTCCACTTT. The V gene is TRBV18, the J gene TRBJ1-6; D not certain. Trimming removed 0 bases from V and 5 bases from J, with 11 bases in between. There are 16 residues in the CDR3. Germline-derived CDR1 and CDR2 are KGHSH and LQKENI.

V usage is TRBV29-1 and J usage is TRBJ2-1, with TRBD1 matching 10 bases. Germline trimming cut 7 bases from V and 4 bases from J; bases unmatched to any gene: 13. Germline CDR1 reads SQVTM; CDR2 reads ANQGSEA. The CDR3 is made up of 16 amino acids. The DNA of the CDR3 is TGCAGCGCCGGAGAAGCCGGGACAGGGGTATACAATGAGCAGTTCTTC. Its protein product is CSAGEAGTGVYNEQFF.

V is TRBV5-4 and J is TRBJ1-1; unclear D gene. The CDR3 consists of 15 residues. Per the germline V gene, CDR1 is SGHNT and CDR2 is YYREEE (reference sequence). Trimming removed 0 bases at V and 2 bases at J, with 11 bases between. In DNA, the CDR3 is TGTGCCAGCAGCTTGGGCTCACAGCTAAACACTGAAGCTTTCTTT. Residues: CASSLGSQLNTEAFF.

This clone has more than one count but fewer than ten. V and J are TRBV5-1 and TRBJ2-7; perhaps D is TRBD1 or TRBD2 (6 bases each). V lost 4 bases and J lost 7, with 21 bases in between. Germline loops: CDR1 SGHRS, CDR2 YFSETQ. This CDR3 has 15 residues. CDR3 coding DNA: TGCGCCAGCAGCCCGGAGGGGGGCGCGATAAAGGAGCAGTACTTC. Translating gives CASSPEGGAIKEQYF.

V is TRBV27 and J is TRBJ2-7; maybe TRBD1 (6 bases). The V end lost 6 bases, the J end lost 3 bases, and 21 bases lay between the germline ends. CDR3 length: 16 residues. Per germline, CDR1 MNHEY and CDR2 SMNVEV (reference sequence). CDR3 coding DNA: TGTGCCAGCAGAACAACGCACCGGACAGAAAACTACGAGCAGTACTTC. This translates into CASRTTHRTENYEQYF.

The chain has TRBV14 and TRBJ2-7, with D possibly being TRBD1 (5 bases). Germline V gives CDR1 SGHDN, CDR2 FVKESK. The V gene lost 4 bases and the J gene lost 5 bases, with 15 bases spanning the gap. This CDR3 has 14 residues. This chain's CDR3 is CASSPLRQGDEQYF. CDR3 coding DNA: TGTGCCAGCAGCCCGTTGCGGCAGGGCGACGAGCAGTACTTC.

Points on this clone: Other nucleotide sequences in the sample specify the same CDR3. The gene calls are TRBV15 and TRBJ2-2; D gene ambiguous. This CDR3 spans 15 amino acids. V was trimmed by 0 bases and J by 2 bases, leaving 7 bases between them. CDR1 LNHNV and CDR2 YYDKDF come from the germline V gene (reference sequence). CDR3 protein: CATSRDTANTGELFF. In DNA form, the CDR3 reads TGTGCCACCAGCAGAGATACGGCAAACACCGGGGAGCTGTTTTTT. Combining the CDR3 with reference TRBV15 and TRBJ2-2 gives the whole variable domain DAMVIQNPRYQVTQFGKPVTLSCSQTLNHNVMYWYQQKSSQAPKLLFHYYDKDFNNEADTPDNFQSRRPNTSFCFLDIRSPGLGDTAMYLCATSRDTANTGELFFGEGSRLTVL.

This clone was observed a few times. The V call is TRBV2, the J call TRBJ2-2; 7 bases match TRBD1. Germline V gives CDR1 SNHLY, CDR2 FYNNEI. With 7 bases clipped from V and 3 bases from J, the junction kept 5 bases outside the gene matches. This CDR3 has 14 amino acids. The CDR3 bases are TGTGCCAGCACAGGGGACAGCTACACCGGGGAGCTGTTTTTT. It codes for CASTGDSYTGELFF.

V usage is TRBV10-1 and J usage is TRBJ2-5; possibly TRBD2 for D (6 bases). Germline lookup yields CDR1 WNHNN and CDR2 SYGVQD (reference sequence). The CDR3 length is 13 residues. Trimming cost V 4 bases and J 5 bases, with 11 bases left between them. CDR3 in amino acids: CASSGSGWETQYF. The CDR3 DNA sequence: TGCGCCAGCAGTGGTAGCGGTTGGGAGACCCAGTACTTC.

The chain carries TRBV5-1 and TRBJ2-6; D gene uncertain. The CDR3 is 13 amino acids. Per the germline V gene, CDR1 is SGHRS and CDR2 is YFSETQ. Deletions cut 2 bases from V and 2 bases from J, with 2 bases between. The CDR3 sequence: CASSFTGANVLTF. The CDR3 region has the DNA TGCGCCAGCAGCTTTACTGGGGCCAACGTCCTGACTTTC.

The chain is built from TRBV10-3 and TRBJ1-2; the D is unclear. CDR3 length: 14 residues. V was clipped by 2 bases and J by 7 bases, with 14 bases between them. From germline, CDR1 is ENHRY and CDR2 SYGVKD. DNA of the CDR3: TGTGCCATCAGTGAGGCAACATGGGATGCTGGCTACACCTTC. Translation gives CAISEATWDAGYTF.

CDR3 sequence: CASSPMGGLTTNTEAFF. The CDR3 bases are TGTGCCAGCAGCCCCATGGGTGGTTTGACCACCAACACTGAAGCTTTCTTT. The chain recombines TRBV14 with TRBJ1-1, with D hard to call. The V end was cut by 4 bases, the J end by 2 bases, with 20 bases between. The CDR3 contains 17 residues. Germline V gene lookup returns CDR1 SGHDN and CDR2 FVKESK.

In the case of this clone: A read error is the likely source, as a far larger clone sits one nucleotide away. Other DNA variants within this sample encode the same CDR3. The chain uses TRBV10-3 and TRBJ1-1; D is unclear. In germline, CDR1 is ENHRY, CDR2 SYGVKD. This CDR3 contains 16 residues. Between the trimmed V and J ends, which lost 0 bases and 6 bases, there was a span of 17 bases. The CDR3 loop reads CAISESRGIGSAEAFF. As DNA, the CDR3 is TGTGCCATCAGTGAGTCACGGGGTATAGGTTCGGCTGAAGCTTTCTTT.

The CDR3 loop is CASRAQGAHGYTF. In DNA, the CDR3 is TGTGCCAGCAGAGCACAGGGGGCTCATGGCTACACCTTC. The chain recombines TRBV6-4 with TRBJ1-2; 9 nucleotides line up with TRBD1. J gave up 6 bases and V 6 bases, and 5 bases lay outside the gene matches. From germline, CDR1 is MRHNA and CDR2 SNTAGT. CDR3 length equals 13 residues.

The rearrangement joins TRBV30 to TRBJ2-3; tentatively, D is TRBD2 (6 bases). The CDR3 covers 14 residues. Trimming took off 3 bases at V and 0 bases at J, with 10 bases between the two ends. CDR1 is GTSNPN and CDR2 is SVGIG in the germline V gene (reference sequence). CDR3 amino acids: CAWRRDGSTDTQYF. The CDR3 DNA follows: TGTGCCTGGAGGCGGGACGGCAGCACAGATACGCAGTATTTT.